This T cell receptor (beta chain) emerged from a study of technical replicates of blood from a handful of donors. Data came from immunoSEQ multiplex PCR; TCRdb stores just in-frame clones and leaves some out. The sample lists tens of thousands of clones, around 95% occurring once. Trimming shortened V by 5 bases and J by 4 bases, and 8 bases separated the two germline ends. The CDR3 contains 12 residues. Germline CDR1 and CDR2: SEHNR and FQNEAQ (reference sequence). This TCR came from a human donor in good health. The specimen sequenced was T cells isolated from PBMCs. The rearrangement links TRBV7-9 to TRBJ1-2; the D is unclear. CDR3 DNA: TGTGCCAGCAGCCCCGGAGGCTATGGCTACACCTTC. The encoded protein is CASSPGGYGYTF.